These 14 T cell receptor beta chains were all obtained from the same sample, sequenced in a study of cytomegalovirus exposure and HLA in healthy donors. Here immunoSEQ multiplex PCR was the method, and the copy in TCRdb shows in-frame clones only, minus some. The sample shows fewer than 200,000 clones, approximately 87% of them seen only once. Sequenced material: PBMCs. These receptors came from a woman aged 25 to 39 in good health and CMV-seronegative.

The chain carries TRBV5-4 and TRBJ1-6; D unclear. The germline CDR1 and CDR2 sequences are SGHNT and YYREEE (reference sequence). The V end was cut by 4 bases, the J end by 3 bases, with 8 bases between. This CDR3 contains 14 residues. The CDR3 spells CASSVSGYNSPLHF. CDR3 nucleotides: TGTGCCAGCAGCGTAAGCGGCTATAATTCACCCCTCCACTTT.

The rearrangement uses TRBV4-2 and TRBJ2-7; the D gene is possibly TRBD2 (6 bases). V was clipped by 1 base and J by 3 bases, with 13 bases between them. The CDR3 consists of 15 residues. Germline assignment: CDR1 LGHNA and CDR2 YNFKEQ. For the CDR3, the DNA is TGTGCCAGCAGCCAAGTTTGGGGGGTCGACTACGAGCAGTACTTC. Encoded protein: CASSQVWGVDYEQYF.

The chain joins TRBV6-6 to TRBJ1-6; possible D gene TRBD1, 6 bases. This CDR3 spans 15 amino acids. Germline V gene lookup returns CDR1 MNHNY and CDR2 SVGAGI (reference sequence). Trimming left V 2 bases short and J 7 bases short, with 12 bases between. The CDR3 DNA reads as TGTGCCAGCAGTTACCGGGACACTACCAATTCACCCCTCCACTTT. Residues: CASSYRDTTNSPLHF.

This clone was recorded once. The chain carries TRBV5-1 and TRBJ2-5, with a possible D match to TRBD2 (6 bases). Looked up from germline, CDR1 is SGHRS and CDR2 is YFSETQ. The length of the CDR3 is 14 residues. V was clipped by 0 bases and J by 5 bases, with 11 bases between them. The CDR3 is CASSLAGGRETQYF. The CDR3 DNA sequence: TGCGCCAGCAGCTTGGCCGGGGGTAGGGAGACCCAGTACTTC.

This CDR3 is CASRDREWGNTIYF. Written as DNA, the CDR3 is TGTGCCAGCAGGGACAGGGAATGGGGAAACACCATATATTTT. The chain has TRBV6-6 and TRBJ1-3; 8 nucleotides match TRBD1. Losses at the gene ends were 6 bases for V and 4 bases for J; bases not matched to a gene: 5. The CDR3 sequence is 14 residues long. Germline CDR1 is MNHNY and CDR2 is SVGAGI (reference sequence).

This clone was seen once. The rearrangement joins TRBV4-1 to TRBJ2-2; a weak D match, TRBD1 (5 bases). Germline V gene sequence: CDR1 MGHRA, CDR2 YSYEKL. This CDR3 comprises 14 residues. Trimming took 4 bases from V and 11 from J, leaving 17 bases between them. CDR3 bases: TGCGCCAGCAGCCCGCAAGTCGCAGGGCTAGAGCTGTTTTTT. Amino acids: CASSPQVAGLELFF.

CDR3 DNA: TGTGCCAATTCTTTCGGGGGGAACACTGAAGCTTTCTTT. Translated: CANSFGGNTEAFF. The genes are TRBV6-1 and TRBJ1-1; D may be TRBD1 (5 bases). Per germline, CDR1 MNHNS and CDR2 SASEGT. CDR3 size: 13 residues. With 10 bases removed from V and 1 base from J, the gap between germline ends came to 13 bases.

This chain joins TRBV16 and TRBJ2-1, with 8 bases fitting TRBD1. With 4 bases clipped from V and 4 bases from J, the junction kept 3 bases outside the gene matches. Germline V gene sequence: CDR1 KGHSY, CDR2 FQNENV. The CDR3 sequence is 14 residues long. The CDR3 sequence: CASSPWTGYNEQFF. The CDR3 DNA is TGTGCCAGCAGCCCGTGGACAGGGTACAATGAGCAGTTCTTC.

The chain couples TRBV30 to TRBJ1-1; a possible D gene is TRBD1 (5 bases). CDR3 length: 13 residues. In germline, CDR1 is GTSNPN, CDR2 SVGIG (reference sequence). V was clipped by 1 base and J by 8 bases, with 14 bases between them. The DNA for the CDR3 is TGTGCCTGGAGTGCCCGGGGGGACGCAGAAGCTTTCTTT. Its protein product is CAWSARGDAEAFF.

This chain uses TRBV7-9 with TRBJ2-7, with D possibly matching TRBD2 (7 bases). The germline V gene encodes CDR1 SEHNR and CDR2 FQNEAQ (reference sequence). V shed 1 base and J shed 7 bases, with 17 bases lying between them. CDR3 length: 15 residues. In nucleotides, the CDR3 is TGTGCCAGCAGCTTAGAAGTGGGGGGGCCTTATGAGCAGTACTTC. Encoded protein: CASSLEVGGPYEQYF.

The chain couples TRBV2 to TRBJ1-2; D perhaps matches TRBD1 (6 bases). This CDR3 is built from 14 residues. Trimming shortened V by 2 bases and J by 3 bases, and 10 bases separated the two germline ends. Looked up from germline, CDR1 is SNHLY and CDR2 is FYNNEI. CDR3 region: CASSELAGDYGYTF. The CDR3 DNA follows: TGTGCCAGCAGTGAATTGGCAGGGGACTATGGCTACACCTTC.

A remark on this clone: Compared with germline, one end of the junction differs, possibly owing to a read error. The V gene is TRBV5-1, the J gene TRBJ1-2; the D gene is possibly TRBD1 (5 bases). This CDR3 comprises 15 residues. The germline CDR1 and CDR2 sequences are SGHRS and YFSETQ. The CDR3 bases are TGCGCCAGCAGATTGGAGGGGTTCTCTAACTATGGCTACACCTTC. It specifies CASRLEGFSNYGYTF.

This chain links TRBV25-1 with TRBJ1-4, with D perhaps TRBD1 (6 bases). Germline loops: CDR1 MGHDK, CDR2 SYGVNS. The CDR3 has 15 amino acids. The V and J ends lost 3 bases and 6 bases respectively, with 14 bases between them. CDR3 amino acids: CASSDLRGRDEKLFF. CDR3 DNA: TGTGCCAGCAGTGACCTGAGGGGGAGGGATGAAAAACTGTTTTTT.

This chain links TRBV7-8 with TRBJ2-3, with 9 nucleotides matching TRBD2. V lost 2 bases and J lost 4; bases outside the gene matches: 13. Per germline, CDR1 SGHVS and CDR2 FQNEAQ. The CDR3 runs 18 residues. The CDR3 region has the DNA TGTGCCAGCAGCTTACCTAGCGGGGAAACGGATGAGGCAGATACGCAGTATTTT. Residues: CASSLPSGETDEADTQYF.